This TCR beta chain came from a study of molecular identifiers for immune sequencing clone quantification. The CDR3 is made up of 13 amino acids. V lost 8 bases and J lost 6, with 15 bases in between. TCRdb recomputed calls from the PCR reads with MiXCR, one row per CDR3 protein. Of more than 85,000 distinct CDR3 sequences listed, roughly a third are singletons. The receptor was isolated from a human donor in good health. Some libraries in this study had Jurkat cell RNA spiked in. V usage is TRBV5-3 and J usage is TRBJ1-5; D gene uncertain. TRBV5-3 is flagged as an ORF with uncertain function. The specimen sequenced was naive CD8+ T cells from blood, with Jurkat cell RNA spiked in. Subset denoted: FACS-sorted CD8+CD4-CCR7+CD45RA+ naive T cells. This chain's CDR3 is CASCLWGGQPQHF. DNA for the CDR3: TGTGCCAGCTGCTTGTGGGGAGGTCAGCCCCAGCATTTT.